These 25 T cell receptor beta chains originate from one sample sequenced in a study of blood T cell repertoires in COVID-19. Generated by immunoSEQ multiplex PCR, the TCRdb table keeps only in-frame clones and is missing some. The sample has around 210,000 clones; approximately 85% are singletons. Specimen: peripheral blood. The source of these receptors is a middle-aged man with COVID-19, enrolled during active disease.

The chain has TRBV7-9 and TRBJ2-2, with 8 nucleotides matching TRBD1. Germline values: CDR1 SEHNR, CDR2 FQNEAQ (reference sequence). With V trimmed by 5 bases and J by 3 bases, 11 bases remained unmatched. The CDR3 spans 17 residues. CDR3 nucleotide sequence: TGTGCCAGCAGCCCCTGGACAGGGCGCGTCGACACCGGGGAGCTGTTTTTT. This sequence encodes CASSPWTGRVDTGELFF.

This clone showed up just a few times. V is TRBV7-9 and J is TRBJ1-6; 8 positions match TRBD1. V was clipped by 5 bases and J by 9 bases; unmatched bases: 12. The germline CDR1 and CDR2 sequences are SEHNR and FQNEAQ (reference sequence). CDR3 length: 16 residues. The CDR3 protein is CASSPGILTGGSPLHF. In DNA form, the CDR3 reads TGTGCCAGCAGCCCAGGGATTTTAACAGGGGGTTCACCCCTCCACTTT.

The chain links TRBV21-1 to TRBJ2-5; whether TRBD2, the table's D call, matches the DNA was not checked. TRBV21-1 is designated a pseudogene. The CDR3 covers 17 residues. CDR3: CAPKGGLAGTHQETQYF. In DNA form, the CDR3 reads TGTGCCCCCAAGGGGGGGCTAGCGGGGACCCACCAAGAGACCCAGTACTTC.

The chain uses TRBV6-5 and TRBJ2-7; perhaps TRBD1 as D (6 bases). CDR3 size: 13 residues. Trimming took 8 bases from V and 3 from J, leaving 14 bases between them. In germline, CDR1 is MNHEY, CDR2 SVGAGI. This chain's CDR3 is CASGTRGFYEQYF. The CDR3 nucleotides are TGTGCCAGCGGGACCAGGGGATTCTACGAGCAGTACTTC.

J is TRBJ2-7 and V is TRBV7-2, with TRBD1 matching 7 bases. Per the germline V gene, CDR1 is SGHTA and CDR2 is FQGNSA. CDR3 length: 15 amino acids. V lost 5 bases to trimming and J lost 0 bases; unmatched junction nucleotides: 7. The CDR3 reads CASSLDRTPSYEQYF. The CDR3 DNA reads TGTGCCAGCAGCCTGGACAGGACCCCCTCCTACGAGCAGTACTTC.

The chain employs TRBV28 and TRBJ2-6, with 10 bases fitting TRBD1. Germline CDR1 is MDHEN and CDR2 is SYDVKM. CDR3 length equals 15 residues. V shed 10 bases, J shed 4 bases, and the junction held 7 bases outside the gene matches. The CDR3 here is CAIRQGASGANVLTF. Here the CDR3 DNA reads TGTGCCATCCGACAGGGGGCGTCGGGGGCCAACGTCCTGACTTTC.

This clone appeared a single time. The V gene is TRBV29-1, the J gene TRBJ1-2, with no clear D. V was cut by 4 bases and J by 8 bases, with 14 bases left in between. CDR1 and CDR2 (germline): SQVTM, ANQGSEA. The CDR3 consists of 12 residues. CDR3 amino acids: CSVGLRGEGYTF. The CDR3 DNA is TGCAGCGTTGGGCTGCGCGGCGAAGGCTACACCTTC.

This chain joins TRBV19 and TRBJ1-2, with 11 bases that match TRBD1. The germline gives CDR1 LNHDA, CDR2 SQIVND (reference sequence). V was pared by 3 bases and J by 3 bases, with 15 bases of the junction left unmatched. The CDR3 extends over 19 amino acids. The CDR3, as DNA: TGTGCCAGTAGTATTCGGACAGGGGGCGAGGCTCAGGGAGACTATGGCTACACCTTC. Translation: CASSIRTGGEAQGDYGYTF.

The V gene is TRBV7-8, the J gene TRBJ2-2; tentatively, D is TRBD1 (6 bases). The CDR3 extends over 13 amino acids. Looked up from germline, CDR1 is SGHVS and CDR2 is FQNEAQ. Trimming cost V 1 base and J 15 bases, with 15 bases left between them. In nucleotides, the CDR3 is TGTGCCAGCAGCTTAGGCCCAGGGGAAGGGATGTTTTTT. It specifies CASSLGPGEGMFF.

The V gene is TRBV5-1, the J gene TRBJ1-1; no clear D gene. This CDR3 has 15 residues. Germline V gives CDR1 SGHRS, CDR2 YFSETQ. V lost 1 base and J 2 bases, leaving 12 bases between the germline ends. The CDR3 coding sequence is TGCGCCAGCAGCTTGCACGAGGTACTAAACACTGAAGCTTTCTTT. It is translated as CASSLHEVLNTEAFF.

The gene calls are TRBV5-1 and TRBJ2-7, with a weak D call TRBD1 (7 bases). The CDR3 contains 15 residues. Trimming took off 0 bases at V and 3 bases at J, with 13 bases between the two ends. Germline CDR1 SGHRS, CDR2 YFSETQ. CDR3 nucleotides: TGCGCCAGCAGCTTGGAGGCAGGGGGGATCTACGAGCAGTACTTC. Encoded protein: CASSLEAGGIYEQYF.

V gene TRBV10-1 combines with J gene TRBJ2-1; 8 nucleotides agree with TRBD2. CDR1 WNHNN and CDR2 SYGVQD come from the germline V gene (reference sequence). J gave up 4 bases and V 3 bases, and 5 bases lay outside the gene matches. The CDR3 is 15 residues long. The CDR3 here is CASSETAGGYNEQFF. CDR3 coding DNA: TGCGCCAGCAGTGAAACGGCGGGGGGTTACAATGAGCAGTTCTTC.

The CDR3 loop is CASSKGIGYGNTIYF. CDR3 coding DNA: TGTGCCAGCAGCAAAGGAATCGGGTATGGAAACACCATATATTTT. The rearrangement links TRBV14 to TRBJ1-3; the D is unclear. This CDR3 comprises 15 residues. Germline CDR1 is SGHDN and CDR2 is FVKESK. Trimming stripped 5 bases from V and 3 bases from J, with 14 bases between.

Concerning this clone: A read error may explain this, as a much larger clone is one base away. The chain couples TRBV6-5 to TRBJ1-1, with D possibly matching TRBD1 (5 bases). Trimming took 5 bases from V and 1 from J, leaving 8 bases between them. CDR3 size: 13 residues. Germline CDR1 and CDR2: MNHEY and SVGAGI. The CDR3 DNA reads TGTGCCAGCAGTACCAGGGAGAACACTGAAGCTTTCTTT. Translated: CASSTRENTEAFF.

The rearrangement links TRBV2 to TRBJ2-7, with D perhaps matching TRBD1 (6 bases). The CDR3 spans 15 residues. V lost 5 bases to trimming and J lost 3 bases, with 17 bases between them. Germline lookup yields CDR1 SNHLY and CDR2 FYNNEI. The CDR3 DNA sequence: TGTGCCAGCAGTTCATTTCCGGGACATCACTACGAGCAGTACTTC. It translates to CASSSFPGHHYEQYF.

This clone was observed at least ten times. The CDR3 sequence: CASSRGTSGGYNEQFF. Here the CDR3 DNA reads TGTGCCAGCAGCCGCGGGACTAGCGGGGGCTACAATGAGCAGTTCTTC. The J gene is TRBJ2-1, the V gene TRBV14; 14 nucleotides align to TRBD2. CDR1 and CDR2 from the germline V gene are SGHDN and FVKESK. The CDR3 is 16 residues long. V lost 4 bases, J lost 3 bases, and 2 bases stayed unmatched.

The genes are TRBV29-1 and TRBJ2-7, with D tentatively TRBD2 (5 bases). The germline V and J ends were trimmed by 2 bases and 0 bases, with 5 bases remaining between them. The CDR3 length is 12 residues. CDR1 SQVTM and CDR2 ANQGSEA come from the germline V gene. The CDR3 nucleotides are TGCAGCGTTGAACGGGGCTCCTACGAGCAGTACTTC. Translated: CSVERGSYEQYF.

V usage is TRBV19 and J usage is TRBJ2-1; TRBD2 might be the D (5 bases). This CDR3 spans 15 amino acids. Trimming took off 3 bases at V and 1 base at J, with 10 bases between the two ends. CDR1 is LNHDA and CDR2 is SQIVND in the germline V gene (reference sequence). The CDR3 nucleotides read TGTGCCAGTAGTATGATGGACTCGTCCTACAATGAGCAGTTCTTC. Translated, it gives CASSMMDSSYNEQFF. Full variable domain (remainder filled in from reference TRBV19 and TRBJ2-1): DGGITQSPKYLFRKEGQNVTLSCEQNLNHDAMYWYRQDPGQGLRLIYYSQIVNDFQKGDIAEGYSVSREKKESFPLTVTSAQKNPTAFYLCASSMMDSSYNEQFFGPGTRLTVL.

The chain has TRBV9 and TRBJ2-7, with 10 nucleotides matching TRBD1. Germline trimming cut 3 bases from V and 6 bases from J; bases unmatched to any gene: 6. The CDR3 runs 14 residues. The germline CDR1 and CDR2 sequences are SGDLS and YYNGEE. The CDR3 DNA sequence: TGTGCCAGCAGCGAGACAGGGGGCTGGGTCGAGCAGTACTTC. Encoded protein: CASSETGGWVEQYF.

There are a few counts of this clone. The chain carries TRBV9 and TRBJ1-2; D perhaps matches TRBD1 (6 bases). The germline gives CDR1 SGDLS, CDR2 YYNGEE. Trimming took off 0 bases at V and 4 bases at J, with 16 bases between the two ends. The CDR3 is 16 amino acids. The CDR3 loop is CASSVDAGQQPYGYTF. In nucleotides, the CDR3 is TGTGCCAGCAGCGTAGATGCTGGACAGCAACCCTATGGCTACACCTTC.

The chain is built from TRBV7-8 and TRBJ2-5; perhaps TRBD2 as D (6 bases). CDR1 is SGHVS, CDR2 FQNEAQ, per germline. The CDR3 has 14 amino acids. The V gene lost 1 base and the J gene lost 5 bases, with 11 bases spanning the gap. DNA of the CDR3: TGTGCCAGCAGCTTAGTCGGAGGGTGGGAGACCCAGTACTTC. Translated: CASSLVGGWETQYF.

The J gene is TRBJ2-7, the V gene TRBV6-2 or TRBV6-3; 11 bases are a match to TRBD1. Trimming at V came to 5 bases and at J to 3 bases, leaving 9 bases not matched to a gene. Germline CDR1 is MNHEY and CDR2 is SVGEGT. The CDR3 covers 16 residues. The CDR3 reads CASSAGLGQGDYEQYF. The CDR3 DNA sequence: TGTGCCAGCAGTGCCGGCCTGGGACAGGGGGACTACGAGCAGTACTTC.

The chain uses TRBV5-1 and TRBJ2-1, with D possibly being TRBD2 (7 bases). The CDR3 runs 16 residues. CDR1 is SGHRS, CDR2 YFSETQ, per germline. Trimming shortened V by 2 bases and J by 2 bases, and 14 bases separated the two germline ends. The DNA of the CDR3 is TGCGCCAGCAGCTTTGGTGGGGGGGCCACCTACAATGAGCAGTTCTTC. This sequence encodes CASSFGGGATYNEQFF.

The CDR3 here is CASSLGPKNNEQFF. The CDR3 DNA sequence: TGCGCCAGCAGCTTGGGGCCAAAAAACAATGAGCAGTTCTTC. The chain carries TRBV5-1 and TRBJ2-1; no clear D. The CDR3 is 14 residues long. V lost 0 bases, J lost 5 bases, and 9 bases lay in between. Germline lookup yields CDR1 SGHRS and CDR2 YFSETQ.

The chain links TRBV5-1 to TRBJ2-7; perhaps TRBD1 as D (5 bases). The CDR3 covers 13 residues. Deletions cut 2 bases from V and 2 bases from J, with 8 bases between. Germline V gene lookup returns CDR1 SGHRS and CDR2 YFSETQ. The CDR3 DNA sequence: TGCGCCAGCAGCTTTGGACAAACCTACGAGCAGTACTTC. Translation gives CASSFGQTYEQYF. The full variable domain, with the rest looked up from reference TRBV5-1 and TRBJ2-7, is KAGVTQTPRYLIKTRGQQVTLSCSPISGHRSVSWYQQTPGQGLQFLFEYFSETQRNKGNFPGRFSGRQFSNSRSEMNVSTLELGDSALYLCASSFGQTYEQYFGPGTRLTVT.